This TCR beta chain was sequenced for a study of blood T cells in healthy people across ages. Study-level background: About one barcoded beta molecule per two T cells came from capture by template switching.

V dropped 1 base and J dropped 1 base, with 17 bases sitting between them. CDR3 length: 17 residues. In this sample, this clonotype turned up a few times. A second PCR, run for roughly 7 to 12 cycles, used a sample-barcoded 5' primer plus a J-beta primer mix. Individual samples furnished no less than 2.5 million CDR3-containing paired-end reads apiece. Using its own MiXCR run on the 5' RACE reads, TCRdb lists one record per CDR3 protein. In the table there are around 2 million distinct CDR3 sequences, approximately 40% of which are singletons. The sample comprised blood. The receptor was isolated from a human donor in good health. This chain uses TRBV12-3 or TRBV12-4 with TRBJ2-7, with D perhaps TRBD2 (6 bases). DNA of the CDR3: TGTGCCAGCAGTTTAGGCAGGCGGGGCGTCCCTTCCTACGAGCAGTACTTC. Translating it yields CASSLGRRGVPSYEQYF.